This T cell receptor beta chain is from a study of CD8 T cells in Susac syndrome. Only a few counts were recorded for this clonotype. Random hexamers were used to reverse transcribe an amount of roughly 0.45 to 1 ug RNA. TCRdb redid the calling of the immunoSEQ multiplex PCR reads with MiXCR, one entry per CDR3 protein. The table shows about 200,000 distinct CDR3 sequences, with about 96% occurring only once. The junction had 4 bases not matched to a gene; V was cut back by 5 bases and J by 3 bases. The CDR3 extends over 13 amino acids. J is TRBJ2-7 and V is TRBV12-3 or TRBV12-4, with 7 bases aligning to TRBD1. The specimen sequenced was CD4+ T cells from PBMCs. The sequence was collected from a human donor with multiple sclerosis. In nucleotides, the CDR3 is TGTGCCAGCAGTCCGCGACAGGGCTACGAGCAGTACTTC. This codes for CASSPRQGYEQYF.